Described below is a single T cell receptor beta chain sequence and its context. Described time point: after neoadjuvant nivolumab, at surgical resection. These oral cavity squamous cell carcinomas were HPV-negative and locally advanced. No culture or expansion preceded analysis of these blood cells. Using immunoSEQ multiplex PCR, the repertoire was profiled, and TCRdb retains in-frame clones only, with some absent. Among about 68,000 clones listed, roughly 84% were seen once. This entry is derived from a study of neoadjuvant anti-PD-1 for oral cavity cancer. Study-level background: Before surgery, most patients got three to four biweekly 3 mg/kg nivolumab doses.

This CDR3 spans 12 amino acids. Trimming took 11 bases from V and 4 from J; bases not matched to a gene: 6. Germline assignment: CDR1 SGHAT and CDR2 FQNNGV. The chain joins TRBV11-2 to TRBJ1-2; 8 bases agree with TRBD1. The sample in question was PBMCs, obtained after nivolumab (anti-PD-1) treatment. This receptor was obtained from a person aged 40 to 85 with oral cavity squamous cell carcinoma. The CDR3: CACGQGAYGYTF. Written as DNA, the CDR3 is TGTGCCTGCGGTCAGGGGGCCTATGGCTACACCTTC.